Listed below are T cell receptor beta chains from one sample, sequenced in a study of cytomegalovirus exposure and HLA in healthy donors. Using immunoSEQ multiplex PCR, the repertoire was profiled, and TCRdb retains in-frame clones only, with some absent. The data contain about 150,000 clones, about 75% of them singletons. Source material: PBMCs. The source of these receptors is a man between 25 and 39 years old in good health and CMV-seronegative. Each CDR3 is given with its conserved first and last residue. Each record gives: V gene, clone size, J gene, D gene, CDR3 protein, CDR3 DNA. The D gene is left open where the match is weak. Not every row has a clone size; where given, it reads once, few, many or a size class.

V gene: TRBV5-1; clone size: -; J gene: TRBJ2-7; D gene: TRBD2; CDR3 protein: CASSLEELAGFDEQYF; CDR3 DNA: TGCGCCAGCAGCTTGGAAGAACTAGCGGGGTTTGACGAGCAGTACTTC
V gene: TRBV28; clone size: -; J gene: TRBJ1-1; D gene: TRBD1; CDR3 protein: CASSPGGREAFF; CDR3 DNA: TGTGCCAGCAGCCCAGGGGGGCGAGAAGCTTTCTTT
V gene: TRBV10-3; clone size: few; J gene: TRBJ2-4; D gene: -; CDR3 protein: CAISAGLAKNIQYF; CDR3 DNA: TGTGCCATCAGTGCAGGCCTAGCCAAAAACATTCAGTACTTC
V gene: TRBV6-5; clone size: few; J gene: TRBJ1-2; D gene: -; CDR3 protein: CASSTTPSYGYTF; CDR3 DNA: TGTGCCAGCAGCACGACACCGTCCTATGGCTACACCTTC
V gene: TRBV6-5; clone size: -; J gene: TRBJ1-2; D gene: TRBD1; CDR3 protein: CASGLGQGYGYTF; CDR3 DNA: TGTGCCAGCGGGTTGGGACAGGGCTATGGCTACACCTTC
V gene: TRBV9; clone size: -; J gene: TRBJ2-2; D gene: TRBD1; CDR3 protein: CASSVETGGTGELFF; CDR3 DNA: TGTGCCAGCAGCGTAGAGACAGGGGGCACCGGGGAGCTGTTTTTT
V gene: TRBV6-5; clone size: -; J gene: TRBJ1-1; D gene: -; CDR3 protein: CASSYSGGGHTEAFF; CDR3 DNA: TGTGCCAGCAGTTACTCGGGGGGTGGCCACACTGAAGCTTTCTTT
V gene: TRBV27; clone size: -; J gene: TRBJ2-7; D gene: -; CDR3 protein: CAIVGDSNEQYF; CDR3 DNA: TGTGCCATCGTCGGGGACTCCAACGAGCAGTACTTC
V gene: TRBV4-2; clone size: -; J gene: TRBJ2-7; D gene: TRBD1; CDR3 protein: CASSQTGVYYEQYF; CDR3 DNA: TGTGCCAGCAGCCAAACAGGGGTTTACTACGAGCAGTACTTC
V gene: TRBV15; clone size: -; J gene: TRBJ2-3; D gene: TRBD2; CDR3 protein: CATSLTGLSTDTQYF; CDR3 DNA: TGTGCCACCAGCCTCACGGGACTAAGCACAGATACGCAGTATTTT
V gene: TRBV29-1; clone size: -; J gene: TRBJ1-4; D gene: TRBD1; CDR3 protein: CSVQQGADPGVFF; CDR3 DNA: TGCAGCGTTCAACAGGGGGCAGATCCGGGGGTGTTTTTT
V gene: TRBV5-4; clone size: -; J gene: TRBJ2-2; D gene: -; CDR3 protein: CASSLPGNTGELFF; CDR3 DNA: TGTGCCAGCAGCTTGCCAGGGAACACCGGGGAGCTGTTTTTT
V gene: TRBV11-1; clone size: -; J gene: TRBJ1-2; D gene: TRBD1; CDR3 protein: CASSYRGQHRYTF; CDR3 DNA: TGTGCCAGCAGCTACAGGGGCCAGCACCGCTACACCTTC
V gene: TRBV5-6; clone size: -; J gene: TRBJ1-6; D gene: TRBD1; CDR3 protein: CASSQGVNSPLHF; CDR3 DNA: TGTGCCAGCAGCCAGGGGGTTAATTCACCCCTCCACTTT
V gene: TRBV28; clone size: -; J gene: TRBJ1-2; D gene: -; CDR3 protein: CASSFAGGVYGYTF; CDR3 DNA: TGTGCCAGCAGTTTTGCGGGAGGGGTCTATGGCTACACCTTC
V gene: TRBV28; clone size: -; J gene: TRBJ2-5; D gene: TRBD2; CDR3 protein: CASSLEAGLSQETQYF; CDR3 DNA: TGTGCCAGCAGTTTGGAAGCGGGACTCTCACAAGAGACCCAGTACTTC
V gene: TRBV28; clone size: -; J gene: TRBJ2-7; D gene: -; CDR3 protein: CASSLERRSSYEQYF; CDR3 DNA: TGTGCCAGCAGTTTAGAACGGAGGAGCTCCTACGAGCAGTACTTC
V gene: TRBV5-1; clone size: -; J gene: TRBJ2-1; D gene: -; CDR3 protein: CASSNLPLSYNEQFF; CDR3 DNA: TGCGCCAGCAGCAATCTACCACTATCCTACAATGAGCAGTTCTTC
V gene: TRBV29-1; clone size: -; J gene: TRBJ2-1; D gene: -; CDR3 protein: CSVDSERLEQFF; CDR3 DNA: TGCAGCGTTGATTCTGAGCGTTTAGAGCAGTTCTTC
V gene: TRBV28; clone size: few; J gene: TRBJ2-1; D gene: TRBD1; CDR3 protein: CASSPPGQYNEQFF; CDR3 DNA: TGTGCCAGCAGTCCCCCGGGACAGTACAATGAGCAGTTCTTC
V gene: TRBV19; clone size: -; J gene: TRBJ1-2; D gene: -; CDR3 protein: CASSPPGYGYTF; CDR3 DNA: TGTGCCAGTAGTCCCCCCGGCTATGGCTACACCTTC
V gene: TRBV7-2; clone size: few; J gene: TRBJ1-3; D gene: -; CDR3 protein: CASSLGGDAGNTIYF; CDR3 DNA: TGTGCCAGCAGCTTAGGGGGGGATGCTGGAAACACCATATATTTT
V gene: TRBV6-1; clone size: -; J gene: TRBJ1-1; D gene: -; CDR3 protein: CASSEIGGTEAFF; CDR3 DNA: TGTGCCAGCAGTGAAATCGGGGGCACTGAAGCTTTCTTT
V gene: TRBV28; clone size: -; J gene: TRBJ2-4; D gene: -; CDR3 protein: CASSLPGPRDIQYF; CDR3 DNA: TGTGCCAGCAGTCTACCGGGCCCGAGGGACATTCAGTACTTC
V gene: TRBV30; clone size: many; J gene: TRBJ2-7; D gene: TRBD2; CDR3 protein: CAWTGLAGYEQYF; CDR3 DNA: TGTGCCTGGACGGGACTAGCGGGTTACGAGCAGTACTTC
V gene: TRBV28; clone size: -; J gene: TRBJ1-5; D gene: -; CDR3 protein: CASSYGVPGNQPQHF; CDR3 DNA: TGTGCCAGCAGTTACGGGGTCCCGGGCAATCAGCCCCAGCATTTT
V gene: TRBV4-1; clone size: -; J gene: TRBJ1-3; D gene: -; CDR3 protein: CASSQVAGISGNTIYF; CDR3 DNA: TGCGCCAGCAGCCAAGTGGCGGGGATCTCTGGAAACACCATATATTTT
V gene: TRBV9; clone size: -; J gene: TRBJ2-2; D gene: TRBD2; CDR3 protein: CASSASGANTGELFF; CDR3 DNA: TGTGCCAGCAGCGCTAGCGGGGCGAACACCGGGGAGCTGTTTTTT
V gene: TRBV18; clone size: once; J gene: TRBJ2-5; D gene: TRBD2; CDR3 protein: CASSPLAGNETQYF; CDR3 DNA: TGTGCCAGCTCACCACTAGCGGGGAACGAGACCCAGTACTTC
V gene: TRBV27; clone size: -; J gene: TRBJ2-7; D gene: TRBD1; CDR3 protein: CASRQGGSYEQYF; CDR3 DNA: TGTGCCAGCCGACAGGGCGGATCCTACGAGCAGTACTTC
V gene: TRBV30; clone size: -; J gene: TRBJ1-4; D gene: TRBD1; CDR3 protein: CAWSLDRGPNEKLFF; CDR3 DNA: TGTGCCTGGAGCCTCGACAGGGGGCCTAATGAAAAACTGTTTTTT
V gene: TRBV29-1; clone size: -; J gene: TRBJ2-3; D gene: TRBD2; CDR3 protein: CSVPASGATDTQYF; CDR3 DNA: TGCAGCGTTCCGGCTAGCGGGGCCACAGATACGCAGTATTTT
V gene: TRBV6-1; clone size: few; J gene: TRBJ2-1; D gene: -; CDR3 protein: CASRLGLNNEQFF; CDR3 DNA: TGTGCCAGCAGGCTGGGACTTAACAATGAGCAGTTCTTC
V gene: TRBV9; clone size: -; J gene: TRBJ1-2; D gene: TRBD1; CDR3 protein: CASSVESDRGSDGYTF; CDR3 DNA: TGTGCCAGCAGCGTAGAGTCGGACAGGGGGTCCGACGGCTACACCTTC
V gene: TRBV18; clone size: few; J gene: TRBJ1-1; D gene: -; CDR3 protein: CASSPRGSGQLSRGTEAFF; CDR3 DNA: TGTGCCAGCTCACCAAGAGGCTCAGGGCAACTTTCGCGAGGCACTGAAGCTTTCTTT
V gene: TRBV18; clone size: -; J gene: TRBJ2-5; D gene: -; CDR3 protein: CASSPGTRQETQYF; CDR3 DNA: TGTGCCAGCTCACCCGGGACACGCCAAGAGACCCAGTACTTC
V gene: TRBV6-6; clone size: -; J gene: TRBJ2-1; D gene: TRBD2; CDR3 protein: CASSRRGGPYNEQFF; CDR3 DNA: TGTGCCAGCAGTCGTCGGGGGGGCCCCTACAATGAGCAGTTCTTC
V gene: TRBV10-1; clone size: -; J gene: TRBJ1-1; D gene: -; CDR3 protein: CASSPRGGTEAFF; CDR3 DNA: TGCGCCAGCAGCCCCCGGGGGGGCACTGAAGCTTTCTTT
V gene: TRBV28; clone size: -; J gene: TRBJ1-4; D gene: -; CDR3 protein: CASTPGGFNEKLFF; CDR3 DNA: TGTGCCAGCACCCCGGGGGGGTTTAATGAAAAACTGTTTTTT
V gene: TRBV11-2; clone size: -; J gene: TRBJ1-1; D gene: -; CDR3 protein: CASSLAGSGEAFF; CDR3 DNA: TGTGCCAGCAGCTTAGCCGGGTCGGGGGAAGCTTTCTTT
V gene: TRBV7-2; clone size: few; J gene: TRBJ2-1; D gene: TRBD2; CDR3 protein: CASSLRLAGGTSYNEQFF; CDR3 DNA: TGTGCCAGCAGCCTCAGACTAGCGGGAGGAACATCCTACAATGAGCAGTTCTTC
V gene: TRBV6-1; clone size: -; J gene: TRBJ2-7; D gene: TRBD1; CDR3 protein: CASRLWDRGGEQYF; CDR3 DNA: TGTGCCAGCAGACTGTGGGACAGGGGAGGCGAGCAGTACTTC
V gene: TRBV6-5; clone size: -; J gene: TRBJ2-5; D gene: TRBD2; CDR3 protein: CATKRAGGSQETQYF; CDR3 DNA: TGTGCCACTAAAAGAGCGGGGGGCTCCCAAGAGACCCAGTACTTC
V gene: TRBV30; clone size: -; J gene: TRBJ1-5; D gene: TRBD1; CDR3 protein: CAWGGTGPNQPQHF; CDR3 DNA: TGTGCCTGGGGTGGGACAGGACCCAATCAGCCCCAGCATTTT
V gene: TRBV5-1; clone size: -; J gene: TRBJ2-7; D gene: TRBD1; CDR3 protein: CASSSGTGAYEQYF; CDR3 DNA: TGCGCCAGCAGTTCCGGGACAGGGGCCTACGAGCAGTACTTC
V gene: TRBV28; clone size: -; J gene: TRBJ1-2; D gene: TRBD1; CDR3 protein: CASSSIGDRGPNGYTF; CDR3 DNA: TGTGCCAGCAGTTCTATCGGGGACAGGGGGCCCAATGGCTACACCTTC
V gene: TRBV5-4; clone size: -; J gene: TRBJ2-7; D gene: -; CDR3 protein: CASSLVGGTSYEQYF; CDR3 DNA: TGTGCCAGCAGCTTGGTTGGGGGCACCTCCTACGAGCAGTACTTC